The 21 T cell receptor beta chains reported below all come from one sample, sequenced in a study of Graves' ophthalmopathy and Graves' hyperthyroidism. Amplification of the TCR beta CDR3 regions used RNA transcripts (as template). The workflow started with a first-round RT-PCR run with HTBI primers and then moved on to a second-round multiplex PCR. TCRdb used MiXCR to reprocess the multiplex PCR reads, holding one entry per CDR3 protein. The table lists 650,000 to 800,000 distinct CDR3 sequences, 35% to 50% of them singletons. What was sequenced was peripheral blood. All receptors derive from an adult man with Graves' ophthalmopathy.

This clonotype was found once. The chain joins TRBV7-2 to TRBJ2-5, with D possibly TRBD1 on 5 matching bases. CDR3 length: 14 residues. From germline, CDR1 is SGHTA and CDR2 FQGNSA. The V gene lost 1 base and the J gene lost 3 bases, with 9 bases spanning the gap. The CDR3 is CASSLVGPKETQYF. The CDR3 DNA is TGTGCCAGCAGCTTAGTGGGGCCAAAAGAGACCCAGTACTTC.

The rearrangement uses TRBV7-8 and TRBJ1-4; D ambiguous. Per germline, CDR1 SGHVS and CDR2 FQNEAQ. Trimming left V 8 bases short and J 3 bases short, with 13 bases between. CDR3 length: 14 amino acids. The CDR3 is CASSGGFSNEKLFF. The CDR3, as DNA: TGTGCCAGCTCAGGTGGTTTCTCTAATGAAAAACTGTTTTTT.

In its sample, this clonotype was seen many times. The V and J genes are TRBV2 and TRBJ1-1, with a possible D match to TRBD1 (6 bases). Trimming removed 4 bases from V and 7 bases from J, with 10 bases in between. This CDR3 contains 12 residues. Germline V gene data show CDR1 as SNHLY and CDR2 as FYNNEI. This CDR3 is CASSVGTIEAFF. CDR3 in DNA: TGTGCCAGCAGTGTTGGGACAATTGAAGCTTTCTTT. Full variable domain (missing parts from reference TRBV2 and TRBJ1-1): EPEVTQTPSHQVTQMGQEVILRCVPISNHLYFYWYRQILGQKVEFLVSFYNNEISEKSEIFDDQFSVERPDGSNFTLKIRSTKLEDSAMYFCASSVGTIEAFFGQGTRLTVV.

This clonotype was seen repeatedly, ten times or more. The chain is built from TRBV5-1 and TRBJ2-7, with D unresolved. V lost 0 bases to trimming and J lost 2 bases, with 9 bases between them. This CDR3 is 14 amino acids long. The germline gives CDR1 SGHRS, CDR2 YFSETQ. The CDR3 DNA reads TGCGCCAGCAGCTTGGAGGCCCCCACCTACGAGCAGTACTTC. This translates into CASSLEAPTYEQYF.

This clonotype came up a few times. CDR3: CASSVDSSPRNTGELFF. DNA for the CDR3: TGTGCCAGCAGCGTAGACAGCTCGCCCCGGAACACCGGGGAGCTGTTTTTT. V is TRBV9 and J is TRBJ2-2; no clear D. CDR1 is SGDLS and CDR2 is YYNGEE in the germline V gene. This CDR3 spans 17 amino acids. V was pared by 0 bases and J by 1 base, with 13 bases between.

This clonotype appeared many times. The chain links TRBV29-1 to TRBJ1-3, with TRBD1 matching 9 bases. This CDR3 is 14 amino acids long. V lost 6 bases, J lost 3 bases, and 6 bases stayed unmatched. The germline V gene encodes CDR1 SQVTM and CDR2 ANQGSEA. The CDR3 reads CSVGGQGFGNTIYF. CDR3 in DNA: TGCAGCGTGGGGGGACAGGGATTTGGAAACACCATATATTTT.

This rearrangement joins TRBV10-3 to TRBJ2-2; 15 bases are a match to TRBD2. The germline CDR1 and CDR2 sequences are ENHRY and SYGVKD. The CDR3 extends over 15 amino acids. Germline trimming cut 6 bases from V and 6 bases from J; bases unmatched to any gene: 2. CDR3 region: CAIRGLAGGPGELFF. The CDR3 bases are TGTGCCATCAGGGGACTAGCGGGGGGTCCCGGGGAGCTGTTTTTT.

This clonotype appeared once. The chain recombines TRBV24-1 with TRBJ1-1; TRBD1 matches 8 bases. The length of the CDR3 is 11 residues. The V and J ends lost 11 bases and 7 bases, in that order; junction bases with no gene match: 5. CDR1 and CDR2 from the germline V gene are KGHDR and SFDVKD. The CDR3 loop is CASITGGEAFF. The DNA for the CDR3 is TGTGCCAGTATTACAGGGGGTGAAGCTTTCTTT.

V is TRBV30 and J is TRBJ1-1; D possibly corresponds to TRBD1 (5 bases). V dropped 2 bases and J dropped 6 bases, with 13 bases sitting between them. Germline V gene sequence: CDR1 GTSNPN, CDR2 SVGIG (reference sequence). The CDR3 runs to 13 residues. For the CDR3, the DNA is TGTGCCTGGAGTCCGTTGTGGGGCGCTGAAGCTTTCTTT. It specifies CAWSPLWGAEAFF. The full variable domain, with the rest looked up from reference TRBV30 and TRBJ1-1, is SQTIHQWPATLVQPVGSPLSLECTVEGTSNPNLYWYRQAAGRGLQLLFYSVGIGQISSEVPQNLSASRPQDRQFILSSKKLLLSDSGFYLCAWSPLWGAEAFFGQGTRLTVV.

With regard to this clonotype: One end of the junction fails to match germline, which may point to a read error. V usage is TRBV5-1 and J usage is TRBJ2-7; 7 positions match TRBD1. Germline V gene lookup returns CDR1 SGHRS and CDR2 YFSETQ. The CDR3 has 14 residues. CDR3 amino acids: CASSSGTVSYEQCF. CDR3 coding DNA: TGCGCCAGCAGCTCCGGGACAGTTTCCTACGAGCAGTGCTTC.

This clonotype was seen ten or more times. V is TRBV7-9 and J is TRBJ2-7, with D hard to call. The CDR3 sequence is 14 residues long. Trimming removed 5 bases at V and 1 base at J, with 12 bases between. The germline gives CDR1 SEHNR, CDR2 FQNEAQ (reference sequence). The CDR3 DNA reads TGTGCCAGCAGCGCCCGCGGCCGGTCCTACGAGCAGTACTTC. It translates to CASSARGRSYEQYF.

Written as DNA, the CDR3 is TGTGCCAGCAGCGTAGATTCAGGTGGCCCTTTCGGTGAGCAGTTCTTC. This encodes CASSVDSGGPFGEQFF. The chain has TRBV9 and TRBJ2-1; D unresolved. The germline gives CDR1 SGDLS, CDR2 YYNGEE. The germline V and J ends were trimmed by 0 bases and 9 bases, with 19 bases remaining between them. There are 16 residues in the CDR3.

The gene calls are TRBV29-1 and TRBJ1-2; possibly TRBD1 for D (6 bases). Deletions cut 1 base from V and 8 bases from J, with 11 bases between. Germline CDR1 SQVTM, CDR2 ANQGSEA. There are 12 residues in the CDR3. The CDR3, as DNA: TGCAGCGTTGAAGGGGGGCAGCGCGGCTACACCTTC. It yields the protein CSVEGGQRGYTF.

A single count supports this clonotype. This sequence joins TRBV20-1 and TRBJ2-5, with D possibly being TRBD1 or TRBD2 (5 bases each). This CDR3 spans 10 amino acids. The germline V and J ends were trimmed by 3 bases and 7 bases, with 6 bases remaining between them. CDR1 and CDR2 (germline): DFQATT, SNEGSKA (reference sequence). The CDR3 nucleotides read TGCAGTGCTAGGGGACGGACCCAGTACTTC. Its translation: CSARGRTQYF.

There are a few counts of this clonotype. The chain employs TRBV6-4 and TRBJ2-2, with 7 bases that match TRBD2. This CDR3 has 14 amino acids. Germline V gives CDR1 MRHNA, CDR2 SNTAGT. Unmatched junction bases numbered 2, after V lost 3 bases and J lost 4 bases. The DNA for the CDR3 is TGTGCCAGCAGTGAGTCGGGGGGCACCGGGGAGCTGTTTTTT. Translated: CASSESGGTGELFF.

This clonotype was observed a few times. The J gene is TRBJ1-5, the V gene TRBV7-9; the D is unclear. The CDR3 extends over 16 amino acids. V lost 6 bases and J 2 bases, leaving 17 bases between the germline ends. CDR1 is SEHNR, CDR2 FQNEAQ, per germline (reference sequence). DNA of the CDR3: TGTGCCAGCAGTGTAATTTTGCGGCGGGGCAATCAGCCCCAGCATTTT. Its protein product is CASSVILRRGNQPQHF. The entire variable domain, with the rest obtained from reference TRBV7-9 and TRBJ1-5, is as follows: DTGVSQNPRHKITKRGQNVTFRCDPISEHNRLYWYRQTLGQGPEFLTYFQNEAQLEKSRLLSDRFSAERPKGSFSTLEIQRTEQGDSAMYLCASSVILRRGNQPQHFGDGTRLSIL.

Ten or more counts support this clonotype. The V and J genes are TRBV10-3 and TRBJ1-1; D uncertain. The germline V gene has CDR1 ENHRY and CDR2 SYGVKD. V was clipped by 8 bases and J by 1 base, with 5 bases between them. This CDR3 has 11 residues. CDR3 amino acids: CAIGSNTEAFF. CDR3 nucleotide sequence: TGTGCCATCGGGTCGAACACTGAAGCTTTCTTT.

This chain connects TRBV7-2 to TRBJ1-4; maybe TRBD1 (5 bases). The germline CDR1 and CDR2 sequences are SGHTA and FQGNSA. V lost 5 bases and J 7 bases, leaving 17 bases between the germline ends. This CDR3 has 15 residues. This CDR3 is CASSPWGGRSEKLFF. The CDR3 region has the DNA TGTGCCAGCAGCCCCTGGGGGGGGAGGAGTGAAAAACTGTTTTTT.

As to this clonotype: This clone may be a read error of a much larger clone one base away. Without the conserved terminal phenylalanine or tryptophan, this CDR3 likely stems from a read error. The rearrangement uses TRBV19 and TRBJ2-5, with D possibly matching TRBD2 (6 bases). CDR1 is LNHDA, CDR2 SQIVND, per germline (reference sequence). With 5 bases removed from V and 5 bases from J, the gap between germline ends came to 24 bases. CDR3 length: 17 amino acids. CDR3 residues: CASSLEGRGAGGETQYL. The CDR3 DNA reads as TGTGCCAGTAGTTTGGAGGGCCGCGGAGCGGGTGGTGAGACCCAGTACCTC.

This clonotype showed up many times. The rearrangement joins TRBV2 to TRBJ1-1; D gene ambiguous. Germline CDR1 reads SNHLY; CDR2 reads FYNNEI. This CDR3 contains 13 residues. Trimming took 4 bases from V and 1 from J, leaving 7 bases between them. The CDR3 sequence: CASSVLGNTEAFF. The CDR3 bases are TGTGCCAGCAGTGTTCTAGGGAACACTGAAGCTTTCTTT. Based on the CDR3 plus reference TRBV2 and TRBJ1-1, the full variable domain is EPEVTQTPSHQVTQMGQEVILRCVPISNHLYFYWYRQILGQKVEFLVSFYNNEISEKSEIFDDQFSVERPDGSNFTLKIRSTKLEDSAMYFCASSVLGNTEAFFGQGTRLTVV.

The V and J genes are TRBV24-1 and TRBJ2-5; 10 nucleotides agree with TRBD2. The tail of the sequence fits TRBJ2-1 better, so the J call may be wrong. The CDR3 extends over 16 amino acids. Germline V gene data show CDR1 as KGHDR and CDR2 as SFDVKD. The chain's CDR3 is CATSDFTSGKVNEQFF. CDR3 nucleotide sequence: TGTGCCACCAGTGATTTTACTAGCGGGAAAGTTAATGAGCAGTTCTTC.